This T cell receptor (beta chain) came from a study of beta chain features in type 1 diabetes. Isolation of CD4+ naive, central memory, regulatory and stem cell-like memory cells was achieved by sorting via CD45RO/CCR7/CD25/CD127/CD95/CD27. Study-wide results and caveats: PCR might pick shorter templates more often, in the same way for patients and controls. cDNA-based reads could over-represent cells with high TCR expression.

Trimming took off 4 bases at V and 4 bases at J, with 13 bases between the two ends. Germline values: CDR1 LNHDA, CDR2 SQIVND (reference sequence). The CDR3 runs 14 residues. The whole isolated RNA underwent reverse transcription, so sequencing captured expressed TCRB transcripts. Sequencing used immunoSEQ multiplex PCR; TCRdb keeps in-frame clones, though not all of them. Among about 340,000 clones listed, around 8% were seen once. Concerning this clone: As yet, its antigen is unknown.

This chain links TRBV19 with TRBJ1-2; D remains unclear. The receptor was isolated from a young woman in good health. Sequenced material: central memory CD4+ T cells from blood. The CDR3: CASSTGAFGYGYTF. The CDR3 DNA is TGTGCCAGTAGTACAGGTGCCTTCGGCTATGGCTACACCTTC.